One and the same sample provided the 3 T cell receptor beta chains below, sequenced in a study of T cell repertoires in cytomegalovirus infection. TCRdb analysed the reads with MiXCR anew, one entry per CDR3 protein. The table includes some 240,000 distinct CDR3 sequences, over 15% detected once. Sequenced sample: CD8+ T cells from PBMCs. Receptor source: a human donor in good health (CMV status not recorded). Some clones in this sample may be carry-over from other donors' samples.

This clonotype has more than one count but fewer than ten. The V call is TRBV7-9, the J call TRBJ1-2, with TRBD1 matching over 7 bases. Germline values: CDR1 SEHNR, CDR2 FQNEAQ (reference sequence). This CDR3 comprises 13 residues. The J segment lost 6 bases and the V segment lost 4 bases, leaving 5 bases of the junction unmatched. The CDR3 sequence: CASSSQGRDGYTF. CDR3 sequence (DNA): TGTGCCAGCAGCTCACAGGGGAGGGATGGCTACACCTTC.

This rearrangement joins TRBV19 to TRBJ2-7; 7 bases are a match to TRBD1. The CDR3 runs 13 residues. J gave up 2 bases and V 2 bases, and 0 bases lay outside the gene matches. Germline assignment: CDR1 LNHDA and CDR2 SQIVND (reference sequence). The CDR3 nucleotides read TGTGCCAGTAGTATACAGGGGGCCTACGAGCAGTACTTC. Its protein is CASSIQGAYEQYF.

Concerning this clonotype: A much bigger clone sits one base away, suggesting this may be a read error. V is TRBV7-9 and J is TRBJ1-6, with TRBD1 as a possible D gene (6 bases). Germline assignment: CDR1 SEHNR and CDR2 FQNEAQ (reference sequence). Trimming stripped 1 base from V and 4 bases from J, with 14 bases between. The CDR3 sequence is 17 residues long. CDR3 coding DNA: TGTGCCAGCAGCTTAGGGAGGGGAGGGGGGTATAATTCACCCCTCCACTTT. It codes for CASSLGRGGGYNSPLHF.